The clone carrying this T cell receptor (beta chain) was found many times. Antigen specificity is unknown. The data belong to a study of T-cell memory formation after mild COVID-19. Study-wide points: Among contracting clones, CD4+ were mainly CM/EM and CD8+ enriched in EMRA.

From the 5' RACE reads, TCRdb called clonotypes with MiXCR, one entry per CDR3 protein. Altogether some 110,000 distinct CDR3 sequences are present, roughly an eighth being singletons, with the ten largest covering about 27%. Source material: PBMCs or a T cell subset sorted from them (not recorded which). This clonotype was sampled from an adult woman who had mild COVID-19 (a few samples of this study predate the infection). Cell type and time point are not known.

This CDR3 is CASSPHSLGTSNHVRTGELFF. CDR3 DNA: TGTGCCAGCAGCCCACATTCTCTCGGGACTAGTAATCACGTACGCACCGGGGAGCTGTTTTTT. The chain carries TRBV7-2 and TRBJ2-2; 8 bases agree with TRBD2. With V trimmed by 5 bases and J by 4 bases, 24 bases remained unmatched. The length of the CDR3 is 21 residues. Germline V gives CDR1 SGHTA, CDR2 FQGNSA.